In its sample, the clone carrying this TCR beta chain was seen a few times. V lost 8 bases and J lost 5, with 12 bases in between. The CDR3 consists of 12 residues. The germline V gene encodes CDR1 SEHNR and CDR2 FQNEAQ (reference sequence). The source of the sample is a study of CD8+ T cells in alopecia areata. Study at large: Treatment of the treated patients consisted of oral tofacitinib, 5 to 10 mg twice daily. Tofacitinib exposure lasted 6 to 18 months, followed by 6 months off drug.

Isolated RNA was reverse transcribed into cDNA used as the sequencing template. The assay was immunoSEQ multiplex PCR, and TCRdb's table has in-frame clones only and misses some. This table has some 200,000 clones, approximately 59% appearing once. This clonotype originated in a human donor with alopecia areata. The genes are TRBV7-9 and TRBJ1-2, with D unresolved. The sequenced sample was CD4+ T cells sorted from blood, obtained at week 0. In DNA, the CDR3 is TGTGCCAGCTCACCGGTCACGTATGGCTACACCTTC. Its protein is CASSPVTYGYTF.